This is a list of T cell receptor beta chains from one sample in a study of PD-L1 blockade in urothelial cancer. Libraries were prepared by immunoSEQ multiplex PCR; TCRdb keeps only in-frame clonotypes and omits some of them. The sample holds tens of thousands of clones, 81% seen once. The source material was PBMCs, sampled around atezolizumab (anti-PD-L1) treatment. These receptors all stem from a man aged 65 to 85 with urothelial cancer. The CDR3 runs from the conserved cysteine through the conserved F or W. Each record gives: D gene, V gene, J gene, clone size, CDR3 DNA, CDR3 protein. D genes are given only for firm matches. Part of the rows lack a size; the others show once, few, many or a class for expanded clones.

>.|TRBV12-5|TRBJ2-1|.
TGTGCTAGTGGTATAGAAGCGGGCTGGAGCTCCTACAATGAGCAGTTCTTC
CASGIEAGWSSYNEQFF
>.|TRBV5-1|TRBJ2-2|few
TGCGCCAGCAGCTTGGACGGGAGTGTCGGGGAGCTGTTTTTT
CASSLDGSVGELFF
>TRBD2|TRBV7-8|TRBJ2-7|few
TGTGCCAGCAGGACCGGGACTAGCGATCTCGAGCAGTACTTC
CASRTGTSDLEQYF
>TRBD1|TRBV11-2|TRBJ1-2|.
TGTGCCAGCAGCTTGGGACAGGGGTATGGCTACACCTTC
CASSLGQGYGYTF
>TRBD2|TRBV5-1|TRBJ2-1|.
TGCGCCAGCAGCTTGGCCTTGGGGGCGGGAGGTCCAAATGAGCAGTTCTTC
CASSLALGAGGPNEQFF
>TRBD1|TRBV9|TRBJ2-1|.
TGTGCCAGCAGCCCCGGACAGGGACCGGATTTCTACAATGAGCAGTTCTTC
CASSPGQGPDFYNEQFF
>.|TRBV29-1|TRBJ1-1|.
TGCAGCGTTCGCGGGGGGGTCGACACTGAAGCTTTCTTT
CSVRGGVDTEAFF
>TRBD2|TRBV29-1|TRBJ2-5|once
TGCAGCGTTGAAATAGTAGCGGGAGAGGGGGAGACCCAGTACTTC
CSVEIVAGEGETQYF
>.|TRBV6-6|TRBJ1-2|.
TGTGCCAGCAGTTACTCGATCTTCAGAGACTACTATGGCTACACCTTC
CASSYSIFRDYYGYTF
>TRBD2|TRBV7-3|TRBJ2-1|.
TGTGCCAGCAGCCCTATAGCGGGAGGACCCTACAATGAGCAGTTCTTC
CASSPIAGGPYNEQFF
>.|TRBV18|TRBJ2-4|.
TGTGCCAGCTCGCCCTCCGGCATTCAGTACTTC
CASSPSGIQYF
>TRBD1|TRBV5-1|TRBJ1-2|.
TGCGCCAGTAGGTCAGGGGGCCGGGGCTATGGCTACACCTTC
CASRSGGRGYGYTF
>.|TRBV6-5|TRBJ1-1|.
TGTGCCAGCAGTTTAACTCGAGGGGGATGGGGCACTGAAGCTTTCTTT
CASSLTRGGWGTEAFF
>TRBD2|TRBV28|TRBJ2-7|.
TGTGCCAGCAGTAAAACTAGCGGGGGAGCCTACGAGCAGTACTTC
CASSKTSGGAYEQYF
>.|TRBV7-9|TRBJ1-5|many
TGTGCCAGCAGCCCGTCGGGGAATAGCAATCAGCCCCAGCATTTT
CASSPSGNSNQPQHF
>TRBD2|TRBV29-1|TRBJ2-2|.
TGCAGCGTTGAAGGGCCTAGCGGGAGTAGGACCGGGGAGCTGTTTTTT
CSVEGPSGSRTGELFF
>.|TRBV5-1|TRBJ1-4|.
TGCGCCAGCAGCTTGGGGCAGGGCAATGAAAAACTGTTTTTT
CASSLGQGNEKLFF
>.|TRBV2|TRBJ2-7|.
TGTGCCAGCAGTGAAGCGGGCAGGGGAGTCTACGAGCAGTACTTC
CASSEAGRGVYEQYF
>TRBD2|TRBV9|TRBJ2-1|.
TGTGCCAGCGGGTTTGGGACTAGCGGGAGAGGGGATGAGCAGTTCTTC
CASGFGTSGRGDEQFF
>TRBD2|TRBV19|TRBJ2-1|.
TGTGCCAGTAGAGAGACTAGCGGGAGGAAAGGTGAGCAGTTCTTC
CASRETSGRKGEQFF
>TRBD1|TRBV6-6|TRBJ1-1|.
TGTGCCAGCATCAGTGGACAGGCTCTGAACACTGAAGCTTTCTTT
CASISGQALNTEAFF
>TRBD1|TRBV10-1|TRBJ2-7|.
TGCGCCAGCAGTGAGTCGGCCGACAGGGTCTACGAGCAGTACTTC
CASSESADRVYEQYF
>TRBD1|TRBV10-3|TRBJ2-3|.
TGTGCCATCAGTGAGGACAGGGGCACGGGTACGCAGTATTTT
CAISEDRGTGTQYF
>TRBD2|TRBV14|TRBJ2-1|.
TGTGCCAGCAGCCCCGCAAAGACTAGCTTCTCCTACAATGAGCAGTTCTTC
CASSPAKTSFSYNEQFF
>TRBD1|TRBV18|TRBJ2-2|.
TGTGCCAGCTCACCTCGGGACAGGGGCACCGGGGAGCTGTTTTTT
CASSPRDRGTGELFF
>TRBD1|TRBV2|TRBJ1-1|.
TGTGCCAGCAGTGAAATAGGAGGGGCAGGGGGCATGAACACTGAAGCTTTCTTT
CASSEIGGAGGMNTEAFF
>.|TRBV28|TRBJ2-5|.
TGTGCCAGCAGTTTATATCAGGTTTTGGTGGAAGAGACCCAGTACTTC
CASSLYQVLVEETQYF
>.|TRBV2|TRBJ2-7|.
TGTGCCAGCAGAGACGGGGGAAACTACGAGCAGTACTTC
CASRDGGNYEQYF
>.|TRBV18|TRBJ2-1|.
TGTGCCAGCTCACCCCTCTTGGGCCCGAGCAATGAGCAGTTCTTC
CASSPLLGPSNEQFF
>.|TRBV29-1|TRBJ1-1|.
TGCAGCGTTGAAGAAGTCAGAATGAACACTGAAGCTTTCTTT
CSVEEVRMNTEAFF
>.|TRBV29-1|TRBJ1-1|few
TGCAGCGTTGCAAGCCGGGGGGTTCCTGAAGCTTTCTTT
CSVASRGVPEAFF
>.|TRBV5-4|TRBJ2-5|.
TGTGCCAGCAGTCCCCAGGGCCCCGATGGCCAGTACTTC
CASSPQGPDGQYF
>.|TRBV11-2|TRBJ1-4|.
TGTGCCAGCAGCCCGCTAGCCCGGCCTGAAAAACTGTTTTTT
CASSPLARPEKLFF
>.|TRBV5-5|TRBJ2-3|.
TGTGCCAGCAGCCGTCGACAGAGCACAGATACGCAGTATTTT
CASSRRQSTDTQYF
>TRBD2|TRBV7-9|TRBJ2-1|once
TGTGCCAGCAGCCACCGGACTAGCGGGAAGGATGAGCAGTTCTTC
CASSHRTSGKDEQFF
>.|TRBV19|TRBJ2-2|.
TGTGCCAGTAGGGGGGCACATACTAACACCGGGGAGCTGTTTTTT
CASRGAHTNTGELFF
>.|TRBV2|TRBJ2-4|.
TGTGCCAGCAGTGTTCTACAGGTCTATGGCAAAAACATTCAGTACTTC
CASSVLQVYGKNIQYF
>TRBD2|TRBV30|TRBJ2-1|.
TGTGCCTGGACCCGGGGACTCGCGGGAGGGGGCTATGAGCAGTTCTTC
CAWTRGLAGGGYEQFF
>.|TRBV11-2|TRBJ1-1|few
TGTGCCAGCAGCCATGGACACGGGAGGATGAACACTGAAGCTTTCTTT
CASSHGHGRMNTEAFF
>TRBD2|TRBV30|TRBJ2-5|.
TGTGCCTGGAGTGTACGTATAGCGGGAGGTAACCAAGAGACCCAGTACTTC
CAWSVRIAGGNQETQYF
>TRBD2|TRBV11-2|TRBJ2-1|.
TGTGCCAGCAGCGTAACCCGACTAGCGGGAGACAATGAGCAGTTCTTC
CASSVTRLAGDNEQFF
>.|TRBV4-1|TRBJ2-1|few
TGCGCCAGCAGCCAAGGACTTGTCATCGCCTTTAGTGAGCAGTTCTTC
CASSQGLVIAFSEQFF
>TRBD1|TRBV5-4|TRBJ2-7|.
TGTGCCAGCAGCTTGGCCCCGGGACAGGGCACCTACGAGCAGTACTTC
CASSLAPGQGTYEQYF
>TRBD1|TRBV7-2|TRBJ1-1|.
TGTGCCAGCAGCCTCCGGGACAGTACTGAAGCTTTCTTT
CASSLRDSTEAFF
>.|TRBV30|TRBJ2-4|.
TGTGCCTGGAGTAACCAGGGAAATCGTCGGGACATTCAGTACTTC
CAWSNQGNRRDIQYF
>.|TRBV19|TRBJ1-5|few
TGTGCCAGTAGCACCCAGTCCCATCAGCCCCAGCATTTT
CASSTQSHQPQHF
>TRBD1|TRBV11-2|TRBJ2-3|.
TGTGCCAGCAGCCGGGCCGGGACAGACACAGATACGCAGTATTTT
CASSRAGTDTDTQYF
>TRBD2|TRBV6-1|TRBJ2-2|.
TGTGCCAGCAGCCTACTAGCGGGAGACACCGGGGAGCTGTTTTTT
CASSLLAGDTGELFF
>.|TRBV28|TRBJ1-5|few
TGTGCCAGCAGCACGCAGGGGCTCAATCAGCCCCAGCATTTT
CASSTQGLNQPQHF
>.|TRBV11-2|TRBJ2-1|.
TGTGCCAGCAGCACGCCTCAGGGCGATGAGCAGTTCTTC
CASSTPQGDEQFF
>.|TRBV19|TRBJ1-1|few
TGTGCCAGTAGTACGTCGGTGAACACTGAAGCTTTCTTT
CASSTSVNTEAFF